This TCR beta chain appears in the sequencing data of a study of T cell clonotyping in hematopoietic cell transplantation. Study results and caveats: No sorting was done, leaving CD4 and CD8 contributions mixed. Few recipient clonotypes overlapped donors; over 95% were de novo at given depth. Pathologically expanded recipient clonotypes increased progressively from day 30 to day 180 as diversity fell.

Method: immunoSEQ multiplex PCR; TCRdb's copy keeps in-frame clones and lacks some. The sample has fewer than 40,000 clones, 75% to 90% seen once; the top ten hold around 1.8%. Concerning this clone: Antigen unknown.

Sequencing used peripheral blood mononuclear cells. The sequence was collected from a woman aged 40 to 50 in good health. Some clones in this sample may be carry-over from other donors' samples.

The DNA of the CDR3 is TGTGCCAGTAGTGGTCACAGGGGGCAGGATGGCTACACCTTC. Residues: CASSGHRGQDGYTF. The chain employs TRBV19 and TRBJ1-2; 9 nucleotides line up with TRBD1. The germline gives CDR1 LNHDA, CDR2 SQIVND (reference sequence). The CDR3 runs to 14 residues. V shed 5 bases and J 6 bases; nucleotides not matched to a gene: 7.